The source of this T cell receptor (beta chain) is a study of response to subunit inactivated influenza vaccine. Study findings and constraints: Authors suggested few new T cells are recruited by each seasonal influenza vaccination.

TCRdb reprocessed the RT-PCR reads via MiXCR and lists one record per CDR3 protein. The repertoire holds roughly 170,000 distinct CDR3 sequences, about 9% seen once, with under 13% in the top ten. This clonotype has a count of ten or more. Its antigen is not identified. Germline assignment: CDR1 SGHVS and CDR2 FNYEAQ. The CDR3 contains 16 residues. V lost 5 bases, J lost 0 bases, and 17 bases lay in between. The TCR comes from a man aged 45-60 years who received an inactivated influenza vaccine. The V gene is TRBV7-6, the J gene TRBJ2-7, with D possibly TRBD2 on 5 matching bases. Sequenced material: non-naive T cells sorted from PBMCs, taken on the day of vaccination. CDR3 in amino acids: CASSPRSGKTSYEQYF. CDR3 in DNA: TGTGCCAGCAGCCCGAGATCGGGGAAGACCTCCTACGAGCAGTACTTC.